A selection of T cell receptor beta chains follows, all from one sample in a study of cytomegalovirus exposure and HLA in healthy donors. This table comes from immunoSEQ multiplex PCR, and its TCRdb copy is limited to in-frame clones, with some not included. The sample carries 120,000 or so clones, about 80% recorded once. The sequencing input was PBMCs. These TCRs come from a man aged 18-30 years in good health and CMV-seronegative. The CDR3 runs from the conserved cysteine through the conserved F or W.

len	v_gene	CDR3aa
10	TRBV6-1	CASSLSEAFF
15	TRBV5-8	CASSLGDRGDEKLFF
16	TRBV7-6	CASSLAGGVRSQPQHF
16	TRBV28	CASQSPEQGARQPQHF
19	TRBV19	CASSGGGAVALVFNQPQHF
13	TRBV27	CASSWGLGNEQFF
18	TRBV11-2	CASSSPGQQSIKNTEAFF
14	TRBV27	CASSLWAGPNEQFF
18	TRBV12-2	CASRLARFTTVPYNEQFF
15	TRBV9	CASSPPGTQNSPLHF
16	TRBV6-4	CASLISWTSGHGEQFF
13	TRBV11-2	CASLLSGTDTQYF
17	TRBV5-1	CASSAFDTGTGPYEQYF
15	TRBV30	CAWIKAGYSNYGYTF
14	TRBV6-5	CASRRQGLSDTQYF
14	TRBV12-5	CASAGGFSNQPQHF
15	TRBV6-1	CASSEDGQGRYEQYF
13	TRBV5-1	CASSRLATGELFF
16	TRBV4-3	CASSQEQGIAKNIQYF
15	TRBV5-1	CASSLDQATNYGYTF
14	TRBV7-9	CSSSLAPVTGELFF
14	TRBV7-2	CASSLVAGDYGYTF
14	TRBV5-4	CASSLAEGGYEQYF
14	TRBV2	CASSDKTHNQPQHF
17	TRBV5-6	CASSFFSGGRVQETQYF
14	TRBV6-5	CASSPTSRGYGYTF
14	TRBV19	CASSRTRSYNEQFF
16	TRBV4-2	CASSQAFTVSGNTIYF
15	TRBV4-3	CASREKDRGPYGYTF
15	TRBV19	CASSMFVGVNTEAFF
14	TRBV7-3	CASSSQGAGSPLHF
15	TRBV19	CASSVRDRGTDTQYF
13	TRBV11-2	CASSLVRGTEAFF
15	TRBV11-2	CASSFRPGEDGAQYF
15	TRBV28	CASSYPRTGFYEQFF
15	TRBV27	CASSYRGTGGSRYTF
18	TRBV27	CASSFSRTSGRSTDTQYF
14	TRBV7-7	CASSLVTGAETQYF
16	TRBV11-2	CASSLVSGTQLDTQYF
15	TRBV2	CASSEDRSPGNTIYF
14	TRBV30	CAWEQGRENTEAFF
16	TRBV9	CASSVESGAGTGELFF
16	TRBV7-3	CASSFSGTRSTDTQYF
12	TRBV30	CAWSVLTDEAFF
15	TRBV11-2	CASSWEEGGWYEQYF
14	TRBV15	CATSRDKGTYEQYF
15	TRBV5-4	CASTFGGGGQETQYF
14	TRBV10-3	CATTSTSSYNEQFF
13	TRBV7-3	CASRTHGEDTQYF
14	TRBV19	CASSMGGRGNIQYF